These 22 T cell receptor beta chains originate from one sample sequenced in a study of blood T cell repertoires in COVID-19. TCRdb keeps only in-frame clones here, not all; method: immunoSEQ multiplex PCR. The sample contains some 200,000 clones, about 85% of which appear only once. The sequencing sample was made of peripheral blood. Every receptor here comes from a woman of 80 years or more in a cohort sampled during active or convalescent COVID-19.

This chain connects TRBV7-8 to TRBJ2-3; tentative D call: TRBD1 (6 bases). The V end lost 4 bases, the J end lost 4 bases, and 15 bases lay between the germline ends. The germline V gene has CDR1 SGHVS and CDR2 FQNEAQ. The CDR3 loop spans 15 amino acids. The CDR3 here is CASSSNRVRADTQYF. CDR3 DNA sequence: TGTGCCAGCAGCTCAAACAGGGTTCGCGCAGATACGCAGTATTTT.

The chain has TRBV25-1 and TRBJ1-6; TRBD1 matches 9 bases. The CDR3 is made up of 15 amino acids. The V gene's germline CDR1 is MGHDK and CDR2 SYGVNS. Losses at the gene ends were 5 bases for V and 7 bases for J; bases not matched to a gene: 6. The CDR3 nucleotides are TGTGCCAGCAGTTGGACAGGGGTTCCGAATTCACCCCTCCACTTT. Translating gives CASSWTGVPNSPLHF. The entire variable domain, with the rest obtained from reference TRBV25-1 and TRBJ1-6, is as follows: EADIYQTPRYLVIGTGKKITLECSQTMGHDKMYWYQQDPGMELHLIHYSYGVNSTEKGDLSSESTVSRIRTEHFPLTLESARPSHTSQYLCASSWTGVPNSPLHFGNGTRLTVT.

The V call is TRBV5-1, the J call TRBJ2-1, with D possibly TRBD2 on 5 matching bases. V was shortened by 7 bases and J by 3 bases, with 11 bases between the two germline ends. CDR3 length: 13 amino acids. Germline V gives CDR1 SGHRS, CDR2 YFSETQ. This CDR3 is CASSSRDYNEQFF. The CDR3 DNA follows: TGCGCCAGCTCAAGCCGGGACTACAATGAGCAGTTCTTC.

The rearrangement joins TRBV28 to TRBJ1-5; the match to TRBD1 covers 7 bases. From germline, CDR1 is MDHEN and CDR2 SYDVKM. V shed 7 bases and J 3 bases; nucleotides not matched to a gene: 18. The CDR3 sequence is 18 residues long. CDR3 region: CASKGQIIRRGVNQPQHF. The CDR3 bases are TGTGCCAGCAAGGGACAGATTATACGACGAGGAGTCAATCAGCCCCAGCATTTT. Looking up the rest from reference TRBV28 and TRBJ1-5 gives the full variable domain: DVKVTQSSRYLVKRTGEKVFLECVQDMDHENMFWYRQDPGLGLRLIYFSYDVKMKEKGDIPEGYSVSREKKERFSLILESASTNQTSMYLCASKGQIIRRGVNQPQHFGDGTRLSIL.

This chain uses TRBV4-2 with TRBJ2-1, with TRBD2 matching over 8 bases. This CDR3 spans 14 amino acids. The germline V gene encodes CDR1 LGHNA and CDR2 YNFKEQ. Germline trimming cut 4 bases from V and 8 bases from J; bases unmatched to any gene: 7. The CDR3 protein is CASSPATSGDEQFF. DNA for the CDR3: TGTGCCAGCAGCCCCGCAACTAGCGGCGATGAGCAGTTCTTC.

The chain has TRBV18 and TRBJ2-7; no firm D call. Trimming took off 2 bases at V and 5 bases at J, with 10 bases between the two ends. This CDR3 spans 13 amino acids. Germline values: CDR1 KGHSH, CDR2 LQKENI. The CDR3 bases are TGTGCCAGCTCACCAGAGGCCCGGAACGAGCAGTACGTC. This gives the protein CASSPEARNEQYV.

The chain links TRBV7-9 to TRBJ2-1; 7 bases match TRBD2. The CDR3 covers 13 residues. Germline-derived CDR1 and CDR2 are SEHNR and FQNEAQ (reference sequence). V gave up 4 bases and J gave up 7 bases; unmatched junction bases: 4. The CDR3 DNA sequence: TGTGCCAGCAGCTCCCCCGGGGGGAATGAGCAGTTCTTC. Amino acids: CASSSPGGNEQFF.

The V gene is TRBV2, the J gene TRBJ1-1, with D unresolved. This CDR3 contains 13 residues. Trimming left V 1 base short and J 0 bases short, with 3 bases between. CDR1 is SNHLY, CDR2 FYNNEI, per germline. The CDR3 protein is CASSEELNTEAFF. The CDR3 bases are TGTGCCAGCAGTGAAGAGCTGAACACTGAAGCTTTCTTT.

This rearrangement joins TRBV12-3 or TRBV12-4 to TRBJ2-5; the D gene is possibly TRBD1 (6 bases). With 6 bases removed from V and 7 bases from J, the gap between germline ends came to 15 bases. This CDR3 spans 13 amino acids. CDR3 sequence reads: CASSRQVGRTQYF. DNA for the CDR3: TGTGCCAGCAGCCGACAGGTGGGGAGGACCCAGTACTTC.

The chain carries TRBV5-1 and TRBJ1-4, with D tentatively TRBD1 (6 bases). CDR3 length: 14 amino acids. V shed 1 base and J shed 14 bases, with 18 bases lying between them. CDR1 and CDR2 from the germline V gene are SGHRS and YFSETQ. CDR3 region: CASSLWTALDGLFF. The CDR3 nucleotides are TGCGCCAGCAGCTTGTGGACAGCCCTTGATGGGCTGTTTTTT. The whole variable domain, filled in from reference TRBV5-1 and TRBJ1-4, reads KAGVTQTPRYLIKTRGQQVTLSCSPISGHRSVSWYQQTPGQGLQFLFEYFSETQRNKGNFPGRFSGRQFSNSRSEMNVSTLELGDSALYLCASSLWTALDGLFFGSGTQLSVL.

The rearrangement links TRBV19 to TRBJ1-2; D is uncertain. V lost 4 bases to trimming and J lost 8 bases, with 14 bases between them. Germline CDR1 reads LNHDA; CDR2 reads SQIVND (reference sequence). This CDR3 contains 13 residues. The CDR3 nucleotides are TGTGCCAGTAGTAAGGCGGTAGCTGGGGGCTACACCTTC. It specifies CASSKAVAGGYTF.

The chain couples TRBV28 to TRBJ2-3; TRBD1 matches 10 bases. Unmatched junction bases numbered 8, after V lost 5 bases and J lost 3 bases. The CDR3 consists of 16 residues. Germline CDR1 is MDHEN and CDR2 is SYDVKM. The CDR3 region has the DNA TGTGCCAGCAGTACCCCCGGGACAGGGGTAACAGATACGCAGTATTTT. Protein sequence: CASSTPGTGVTDTQYF. The entire variable domain, with the rest obtained from reference TRBV28 and TRBJ2-3, is as follows: DVKVTQSSRYLVKRTGEKVFLECVQDMDHENMFWYRQDPGLGLRLIYFSYDVKMKEKGDIPEGYSVSREKKERFSLILESASTNQTSMYLCASSTPGTGVTDTQYFGPGTRLTVL.

The chain uses TRBV24-1 and TRBJ2-1, with 7 bases lining up with TRBD1. Germline V gives CDR1 KGHDR, CDR2 SFDVKD. The CDR3 is 12 amino acids. V dropped 2 bases and J dropped 13; count of bases not matched to a gene: 4. In DNA, the CDR3 is TGTGCCACCAGTGATTCCCGGACAGGCCAGTTCTTC. Protein sequence: CATSDSRTGQFF.

The chain employs TRBV7-9 and TRBJ2-5; a possible D gene is TRBD2 (7 bases). Trimming removed 7 bases from V and 2 bases from J, with 20 bases in between. CDR1 is SEHNR and CDR2 is FQNEAQ in the germline V gene (reference sequence). CDR3 size: 16 residues. The CDR3 spells CASKPMGGGRQETQYF. CDR3 coding DNA: TGTGCCAGCAAACCCATGGGCGGGGGCAGACAAGAGACCCAGTACTTC.

This rearrangement joins TRBV9 to TRBJ1-3; 8 bases fit TRBD1. The CDR3 spans 16 residues. Germline V lookup: CDR1 SGDLS, CDR2 YYNGEE. The trim removed 1 base at V and 4 bases at J, leaving 7 bases unmatched. CDR3 in amino acids: CASSVFDRGIGNTIYF. DNA for the CDR3: TGTGCCAGCAGCGTATTTGACAGGGGAATCGGAAACACCATATATTTT.

This clone appeared a single time. The V and J genes are TRBV5-6 and TRBJ1-3, with 11 bases that match TRBD1. The germline V gene encodes CDR1 SGHDT and CDR2 YYEEEE. The V gene end was trimmed by 4 bases and the J gene end by 0 bases; junction bases not matched to a gene: 12. The CDR3 runs 19 residues. CDR3 DNA sequence: TGTGCCAGCAGCGCCCAGGGACAGGGGGGGATGAGCTCTGGAAACACCATATATTTT. Its translation: CASSAQGQGGMSSGNTIYF.

CDR3 DNA: TGTGCCAGCAGCTTAGGGGTCGGGATGGTCGGCCCTGGAAACACCATATATTTT. Protein: CASSLGVGMVGPGNTIYF. This rearrangement joins TRBV7-9 to TRBJ1-3, with D uncertain. The germline CDR1 and CDR2 sequences are SEHNR and FQNEAQ (reference sequence). V was trimmed by 1 base and J by 2 bases, leaving 18 bases between them. This CDR3 is built from 18 residues.

The chain joins TRBV5-8 to TRBJ2-1, with a weak D call TRBD2 (5 bases). The CDR3 totals 12 residues. The germline V gene encodes CDR1 SGHTS and CDR2 YDEGEE. V was clipped by 0 bases and J by 14 bases, with 12 bases between them. CDR3 DNA sequence: TGTGCCAGCAGCTTGGTTCGGGAAAGGGAGTTCTTC. Translated: CASSLVREREFF.

The CDR3 nucleotides are TGTGCCAGCAGTTTTTACATCGGTAGCGGGGGACAAGAGACCCAGTACTTC. Amino acid sequence: CASSFYIGSGGQETQYF. The chain has TRBV28 and TRBJ2-5; 9 nucleotides align to TRBD2. The CDR3 is made up of 17 amino acids. Trimming cost V 3 bases and J 2 bases; bases outside gene matches: 10. The germline V gene encodes CDR1 MDHEN and CDR2 SYDVKM.

The J gene is TRBJ2-2, the V gene TRBV27, with D unclear. The CDR3 runs 14 residues. Per the germline V gene, CDR1 is MNHEY and CDR2 is SMNVEV (reference sequence). Between the trimmed V and J ends, which lost 2 bases and 7 bases, there was a span of 11 bases. This CDR3 is CASSLGSSLGELFF. DNA of the CDR3: TGTGCCAGCAGTTTAGGTAGTTCCCTCGGGGAGCTGTTTTTT.

This chain connects TRBV11-2 to TRBJ2-5; no clear D. Germline V gene data show CDR1 as SGHAT and CDR2 as FQNNGV. Trimming pared 5 bases from V and 2 bases from J, leaving 18 bases between. There are 16 residues in the CDR3. This CDR3 is CASSRQRSRTQETQYF. CDR3 nucleotides: TGTGCCAGCAGCCGCCAAAGGAGCAGAACTCAAGAGACCCAGTACTTC. The full variable domain, with the rest looked up from reference TRBV11-2 and TRBJ2-5, is EAGVAQSPRYKIIEKRQSVAFWCNPISGHATLYWYQQILGQGPKLLIQFQNNGVVDDSQLPKDRFSAERLKGVDSTLKIQPAKLEDSAVYLCASSRQRSRTQETQYFGPGTRLLVL.

The gene calls are TRBV6-5 and TRBJ1-1; 8 bases are shared with TRBD1. Germline CDR1 and CDR2: MNHEY and SVGAGI. V was pared by 5 bases and J by 3 bases, with 2 bases of the junction left unmatched. This CDR3 spans 13 amino acids. CDR3 amino acids: CASSPDRDTEAFF. The CDR3 DNA is TGTGCCAGCAGTCCGGACAGGGACACTGAAGCTTTCTTT.